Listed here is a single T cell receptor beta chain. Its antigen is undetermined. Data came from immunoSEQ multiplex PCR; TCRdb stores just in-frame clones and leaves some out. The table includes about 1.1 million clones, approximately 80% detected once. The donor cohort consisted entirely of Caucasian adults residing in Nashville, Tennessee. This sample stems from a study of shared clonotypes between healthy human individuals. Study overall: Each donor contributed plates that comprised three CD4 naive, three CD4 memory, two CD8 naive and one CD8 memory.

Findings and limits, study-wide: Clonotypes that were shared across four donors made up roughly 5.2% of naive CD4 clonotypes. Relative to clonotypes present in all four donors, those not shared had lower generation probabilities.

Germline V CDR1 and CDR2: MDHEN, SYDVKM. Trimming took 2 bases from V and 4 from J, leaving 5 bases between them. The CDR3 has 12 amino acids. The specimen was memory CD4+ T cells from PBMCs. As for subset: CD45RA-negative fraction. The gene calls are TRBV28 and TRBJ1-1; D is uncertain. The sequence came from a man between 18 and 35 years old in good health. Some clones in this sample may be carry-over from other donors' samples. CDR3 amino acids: CASSLSITEAFF. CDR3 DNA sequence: TGTGCCAGCAGTTTAAGTATCACTGAAGCTTTCTTT.